This is a list of T cell receptor beta chains from one sample in a study of T cells in Graves' hyperthyroidism and ophthalmopathy. TCRdb ran MiXCR on the multiplex PCR reads and lists one entry per CDR3 protein. Of hundreds of thousands of distinct CDR3 sequences detected, approximately 25% appear once; the ten largest clones hold approximately 11%. Material: blood. The receptors shown here come from a woman under 40 with Graves' ophthalmopathy. CDR3s include the opening cysteine and the closing phenylalanine or tryptophan. Each record gives: D gene, V gene, clone size, J gene, CDR3 protein, CDR3 DNA. The D gene is left open where the match is weak. Only part of the rows carry a size: once, few, many, or a class if the clone is expanded.

.	TRBV10-3	.	TRBJ2-7	CAISARDSEQYF	TGTGCCATCAGTGCCCGGGATTCCGAGCAGTACTTC
.	TRBV11-1	.	TRBJ1-1	CASSFSVWDPRPEAFF	TGTGCCAGCAGCTTCTCCGTCTGGGACCCACGTCCCGAAGCTTTCTTT
TRBD1	TRBV7-9	many	TRBJ2-7	CASSGRDRGLYEQYF	TGTGCCAGCAGCGGACGGGACAGGGGCCTTTACGAGCAGTACTTC
.	TRBV6-1	.	TRBJ1-1	CASSADQGVNTEAFF	TGTGCCAGCAGCGCGGACCAGGGTGTGAACACTGAAGCTTTCTTT
TRBD1	TRBV12-3/TRBV12-4	many	TRBJ1-1	CASRSTDRGRSTEAFF	TGTGCCAGCAGGAGCACGGACAGGGGGAGATCCACTGAAGCTTTCTTT
.	TRBV7-9	many	TRBJ1-2	CASSPSRGNGYTF	TGTGCCAGCAGCCCAAGTAGAGGAAATGGCTACACCTTC
.	TRBV12-3/TRBV12-4	.	TRBJ2-7	CASSLDLKSYEQYF	TGTGCCAGCAGCCTGGACCTAAAGAGCTACGAGCAGTACTTC
TRBD1	TRBV30	many	TRBJ2-7	CAWARGTGYYEQYF	TGTGCCTGGGCCCGAGGGACAGGGTATTACGAGCAGTACTTC
.	TRBV20-1	few	TRBJ1-2	CSARAAQAPGENGYTF	TGCAGTGCTAGAGCCGCCCAGGCTCCAGGTGAAAATGGCTACACCTTC
.	TRBV6-1	many	TRBJ1-5	CATRRAADSNQPQHF	TGTGCCACCCGACGGGCAGCCGATAGCAATCAGCCCCAGCATTTT
TRBD1	TRBV29-1	many	TRBJ2-2	CSGDRGTGELFF	TGCAGCGGGGACAGGGGTACCGGGGAGCTGTTTTTT